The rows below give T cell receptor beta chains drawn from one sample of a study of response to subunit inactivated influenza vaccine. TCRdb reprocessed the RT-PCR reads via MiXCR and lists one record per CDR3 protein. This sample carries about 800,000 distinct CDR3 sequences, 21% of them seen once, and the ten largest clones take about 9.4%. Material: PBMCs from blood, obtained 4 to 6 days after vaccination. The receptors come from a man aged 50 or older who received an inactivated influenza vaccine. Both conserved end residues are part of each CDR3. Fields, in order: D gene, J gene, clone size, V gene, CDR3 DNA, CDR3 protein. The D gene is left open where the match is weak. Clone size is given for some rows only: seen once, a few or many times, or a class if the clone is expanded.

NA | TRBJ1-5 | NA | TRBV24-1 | TGTGCCACCAGCCCCTGGCCAGGGGAGGTTCATCAGCCCCAGCATTTT | CATSPWPGEVHQPQHF
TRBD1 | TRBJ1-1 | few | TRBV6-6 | TGTGCCAGCACCGGGACAGGGACTGAAGCTTTCTTT | CASTGTGTEAFF
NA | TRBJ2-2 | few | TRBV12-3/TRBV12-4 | TGTGCCAGCATTGTTATGGGGGGCGCGTCCGGGGAGCTGTTTTTT | CASIVMGGASGELFF
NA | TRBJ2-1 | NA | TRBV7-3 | TGTGCCAGCGGCTACGGACAGTACAATGAGCAGTTCTTC | CASGYGQYNEQFF
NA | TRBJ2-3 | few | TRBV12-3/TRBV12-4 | TGTGCCAGCAGTTTTTACGGGGAAACAGATACGCAGTATTTT | CASSFYGETDTQYF
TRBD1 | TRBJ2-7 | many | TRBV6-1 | TGTGCCAGCAGCGAAACGGGACAGACCTACGAGCAGTACTTC | CASSETGQTYEQYF
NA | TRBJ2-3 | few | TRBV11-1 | TGTGCCAGCAGCTTACAATCGACACGGCTTTTAATGGATACGCAGTATTTT | CASSLQSTRLLMDTQYF
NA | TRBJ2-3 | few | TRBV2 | TGTGCCAGCCGATACAGGCTCATCAGGACAGATACGCAGTATTTT | CASRYRLIRTDTQYF
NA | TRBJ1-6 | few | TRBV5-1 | TGCGCCAGCAGCTTACACGGGACAAGAGAGAATTCACCCCTCCACTTT | CASSLHGTRENSPLHF
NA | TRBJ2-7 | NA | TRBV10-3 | TGTGCCATCAGTGAGGCGACAGGGACTCTCGCCTCCGAGCAGTACTTC | CAISEATGTLASEQYF
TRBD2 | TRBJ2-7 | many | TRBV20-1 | TGCAGTGCTTCAGAATTGTTAGCGGGAGCGTCCTACGAGCAGTACTTC | CSASELLAGASYEQYF
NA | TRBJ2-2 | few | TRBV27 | TGTGCCAGCAGTTTATCCGAAAAGAACACCGGGGAGCTGTTTTTT | CASSLSEKNTGELFF
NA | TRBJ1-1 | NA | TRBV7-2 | TGTGCCAGCAGCCCCCTTATTACGGGGAGCACTGAAGCTTTCTTT | CASSPLITGSTEAFF
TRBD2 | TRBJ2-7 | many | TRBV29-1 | TGCAGCGTTGATAAATCGGCTAGCGGGAGATCCTACGAGCAGTACTTC | CSVDKSASGRSYEQYF
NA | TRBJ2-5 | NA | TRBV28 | TGTTCCAGCAGTCAACCGGAACAGGGATACCAAGAGACCCAGTACTTC | CSSSQPEQGYQETQYF
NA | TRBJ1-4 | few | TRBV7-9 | TGTGCCAGCAGCTCCAGGGGAGTGGGCGAAAAACTGTTTTTT | CASSSRGVGEKLFF
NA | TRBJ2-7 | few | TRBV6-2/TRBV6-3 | TGTGCCAGCAGTTACACGGGTAACGAGCAGTACTTC | CASSYTGNEQYF
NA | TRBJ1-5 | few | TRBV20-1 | TGCAGTGCAAGAAGGGTAGCTAGCAATCAGCCCCAGCATTTT | CSARRVASNQPQHF
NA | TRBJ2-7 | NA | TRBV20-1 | TGCAGTGGCACGGGACCCTGGGGACAGTACTTC | CSGTGPWGQYF
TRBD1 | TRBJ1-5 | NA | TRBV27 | TGTGCCAGCAGTGCCCACCCGGGACAGGGCCTCAATCAGCCCCAGCATTTT | CASSAHPGQGLNQPQHF
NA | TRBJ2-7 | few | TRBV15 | TGTGCCACCAGCAGGATACTGTACTACGAGCAGTACTTC | CATSRILYYEQYF
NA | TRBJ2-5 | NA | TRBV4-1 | TGCGCCAGCAGCCAAGGTAGAGACATCCAAGAGACCCAGTACTTC | CASSQGRDIQETQYF
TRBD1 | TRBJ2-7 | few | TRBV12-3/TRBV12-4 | TGTGCCAGCAGCCCCGTTGGCCGGACAGGAGGCTACGAGCAGTACTTC | CASSPVGRTGGYEQYF
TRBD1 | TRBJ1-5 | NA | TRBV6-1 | TGTGCCAGCAAAGGACAGGACCTTAGCAATCAGCCCCAGCATTTT | CASKGQDLSNQPQHF
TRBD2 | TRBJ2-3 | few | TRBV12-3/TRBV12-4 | TGTGCCAGCAGTTCAGCGGGGGGGCCCGCAGATACGCAGTATTTT | CASSSAGGPADTQYF